The 2 T cell receptor beta chains below all came from one sample that was sequenced in a study of blood T cell repertoires in COVID-19. Sequencing used immunoSEQ multiplex PCR; TCRdb keeps in-frame clones, though not all of them. Here the sample spans 150,000 or so clones, roughly four fifths being singletons. Specimen: peripheral blood. All receptors come from a human donor in a cohort sampled during active COVID-19.

The sample holds one count of this clone. The chain links TRBV6-5 to TRBJ2-5, with D perhaps matching TRBD1 (5 bases). The germline gives CDR1 MNHEY, CDR2 SVGAGI. Trimming left V 6 bases short and J 1 base short, with 9 bases between. CDR3 size: 13 residues. The CDR3 DNA is TGTGCCAGCAGAGACAGAGTCCAAGAGACCCAGTACTTC. Translated: CASRDRVQETQYF.

The chain carries TRBV6-5 and TRBJ2-1; the match to TRBD2 covers 9 bases. V lost 0 bases and J lost 4; bases outside the gene matches: 4. Germline V gene lookup returns CDR1 MNHEY and CDR2 SVGAGI. The CDR3 is 16 residues long. DNA for the CDR3: TGTGCCAGCAGTTACTCGAGAGCGGGAGGATACAATGAGCAGTTCTTC. It is translated as CASSYSRAGGYNEQFF.